The rows below give T cell receptor beta chains drawn from one sample of a study of siplizumab effects on memory and regulatory T cells. This table comes from immunoSEQ multiplex PCR, and its TCRdb copy is limited to in-frame clones, with some not included. The table has 100,000 or so clones, about 92% seen once. The sample consisted of CD4+ T cells sorted from blood. These receptors were obtained from a human donor in good health. CDR3s include the opening cysteine and the closing phenylalanine or tryptophan. A D gene is named only where the DNA matches it firmly. For some rows the clone size is stated as once, few or many, or as a class when expanded; others skip it.

v_gene	len	j_gene	d_gene	abundance	CDR3nt	CDR3aa
TRBV7-9	13	TRBJ2-1	-	-	TGTGCCAGCAGCCCCCAGGGGGGGCATGAGCAGTTCTTC	CASSPQGGHEQFF
TRBV30	14	TRBJ2-5	-	-	TGTGCCTGGAGTGTACCGGTGCTCTCGGAGACCCAGTACTTC	CAWSVPVLSETQYF
TRBV6-6	15	TRBJ2-1	TRBD2	-	TGTGCCAGCAGACGACTAGCGGGGGGGGTTAATGAGCAGTTCTTC	CASRRLAGGVNEQFF
TRBV9	15	TRBJ2-3	-	-	TGTGCCAGCAGCGTCTCGACGGGGACGGCTGATACGCAGTATTTT	CASSVSTGTADTQYF
TRBV5-1	13	TRBJ1-5	-	-	TGCGCCAGCAGCTTTGGGAGCAATCAGCCCCAGCATTTT	CASSFGSNQPQHF
TRBV5-5	12	TRBJ2-7	-	-	TGTGCCAGCAGCTCTCAGGGGATCGGGCAGTACTTC	CASSSQGIGQYF
TRBV6-1	13	TRBJ1-2	-	-	TGTGCCTCCTCTTGGGAGGGGCTCTATGGCTACACCTTC	CASSWEGLYGYTF
TRBV27	14	TRBJ1-1	-	once	TGTGCCAGCAGCCACAGAGGCCTGAACACTGAAGCTTTCTTT	CASSHRGLNTEAFF
TRBV5-6	14	TRBJ1-1	-	-	TGTGCCAGCAGCAATGGAGGGATTCGCACTGAAGCTTTCTTT	CASSNGGIRTEAFF
TRBV29-1	20	TRBJ2-7	TRBD2	-	TGCAGCGTTGAAAAGGGGGGATTTGGGACTAGCGATACTGCTACCTACGAGCAGTACTTC	CSVEKGGFGTSDTATYEQYF
TRBV29-1	13	TRBJ2-7	-	-	TGCAGCGTTGAGGGGGTGAAAACCTACGAGCAGTACTTC	CSVEGVKTYEQYF
TRBV11-3	15	TRBJ2-1	TRBD1	-	TGTGCCAGCAGCTTAGGCGGAACAGGGGAGAATGAGCAGTTCTTC	CASSLGGTGENEQFF
TRBV27	15	TRBJ1-5	-	-	TGTGCCAGCAGTTCCTCCCCAGGTCGGATTCAGCCCCAGCATTTT	CASSSSPGRIQPQHF
TRBV6-1	11	TRBJ1-6	-	-	TGTGCCAGCAGTTCAGGGGTGCCCCTCCACTTT	CASSSGVPLHF
TRBV9	17	TRBJ2-5	TRBD2	-	TGTGCCAGCAGCCCCCTGGGGCTAGCGGGGAGCAGAGAGACCCAGTACTTC	CASSPLGLAGSRETQYF
TRBV19	14	TRBJ1-2	TRBD1	-	TGTGCCAGTAGTGTAGGGACAGAAAACTATGGCTACACCTTC	CASSVGTENYGYTF
TRBV9	15	TRBJ2-1	-	-	TGTGCCAGCAGCGTAGCCGGGGATTCCTACAATGAGCAGTTCTTC	CASSVAGDSYNEQFF
TRBV10-3	14	TRBJ2-6	TRBD1	-	TGTGCCAACCGACAGGGGTCTGGGGCCAACGTCCTGACTTTC	CANRQGSGANVLTF
TRBV7-7	15	TRBJ1-4	-	-	TGTGCTAGCAGTCAAGGGGGGCCCCACGGAGAAAAACTGTTTTTT	CASSQGGPHGEKLFF
TRBV27	13	TRBJ1-2	-	-	TGTGCCAGCAGACTCGACAGTGCCTATGGCTACACCTTC	CASRLDSAYGYTF
TRBV5-4	15	TRBJ2-6	TRBD1	-	TGTGCCAGCAGCGGACAGGTATCTGGGGCCAACGTCCTGACTTTC	CASSGQVSGANVLTF
TRBV5-6	19	TRBJ2-3	-	-	TGTGCCAGCAGCGTCTCTGGGAGCGGAGCGAATTCTAGCACAGATACGCAGTATTTT	CASSVSGSGANSSTDTQYF
TRBV5-4	16	TRBJ2-1	-	-	TGTGCCAGCAGCACACCTACGGTCTTCTCCTACAATGAGCAGTTCTTC	CASSTPTVFSYNEQFF
TRBV5-1	12	TRBJ2-5	-	once	TGCGCCAGCAGCCACTTACAAGAGACCCAGTACTTC	CASSHLQETQYF
TRBV5-6	16	TRBJ2-5	-	-	TGTGCCAGCACCCTATTAGGGCAGGGGAGGGGGGAGACCCAGTACTTC	CASTLLGQGRGETQYF
TRBV15	15	TRBJ1-5	TRBD1	-	TGTGCCACCAGCAGAGGAGGGACAGTCAATCAGCCCCAGCATTTT	CATSRGGTVNQPQHF
TRBV14	13	TRBJ2-1	-	-	TGTGCCAGCAGCCAAGGAGCGGTCGGTGAGCAGTTCTTC	CASSQGAVGEQFF
TRBV7-2	11	TRBJ2-3	-	once	TGTGCCAGCAGCCGATCGGGTACGCAGTATTTT	CASSRSGTQYF
TRBV5-1	14	TRBJ2-5	-	-	TGCGCCAGCAGCTTGGGGGGGGGCGAGGAGACCCAGTACTTC	CASSLGGGEETQYF
TRBV30	15	TRBJ2-3	-	-	TGTGCCTGGGAAAGGAACAGGGTCCCAGCAGATACGCAGTATTTT	CAWERNRVPADTQYF
TRBV4-1	12	TRBJ2-7	-	-	TGCGCCAGCAGCCAAAATGTTTACGAGCAGTACTTC	CASSQNVYEQYF
TRBV5-8	14	TRBJ1-2	-	-	TGTGCCAGCAGCACCAGGGGACGGGGTTATGGCTACACCTTC	CASSTRGRGYGYTF
TRBV7-8	13	TRBJ2-7	-	-	TGTGCCAGCAGCTATATACAGGGCGACGAGCAGTACTTC	CASSYIQGDEQYF
TRBV5-1	15	TRBJ2-7	-	-	TGCGCCAGCAGCAATTCCTACCACAACTCCTACGAGCAGTACTTC	CASSNSYHNSYEQYF
TRBV30	14	TRBJ2-3	-	-	TGTGCCTGGAGTGTACAGGGTGGCACAGATACGCAGTATTTT	CAWSVQGGTDTQYF
TRBV5-1	14	TRBJ2-5	-	-	TGCGCCAGCAGCTTTGGAGACAGATCAGAGACCCAGTACTTC	CASSFGDRSETQYF
TRBV19	12	TRBJ2-7	-	once	TGTGCCAGCGCGGACATCTCCTACGAGCAGTACTTC	CASADISYEQYF
TRBV7-2	18	TRBJ2-1	TRBD2	-	TGTGCCAGCAGCTTAGAAGGGACTAGCGGGAGATTCTACAATGAGCAGTTCTTC	CASSLEGTSGRFYNEQFF
TRBV6-6	15	TRBJ2-1	TRBD1	-	TGTGCCAGCAGTAAAACCGGGACAGCCTACAATGAGCAGTTCTTC	CASSKTGTAYNEQFF
TRBV6-1	14	TRBJ2-2	-	-	TGTGCCAGCAGTCAGGGGTGGGACACCGGGGAGCTGTTTTTT	CASSQGWDTGELFF
TRBV28	16	TRBJ1-4	TRBD1	-	TGTGCCAGCAGTTCCCCAACCGGGACAGGGGATGAAAAACTGTTTTTT	CASSSPTGTGDEKLFF
TRBV6-5	12	TRBJ1-2	-	-	TGTGCCAGCAGGGGGGACCCCTATGGCTACACCTTC	CASRGDPYGYTF
TRBV11-2	17	TRBJ1-1	-	-	TGTGCCAGCAGCTTAGATGGGTATCGACAGATGAACACTGAAGCTTTCTTT	CASSLDGYRQMNTEAFF
TRBV19	14	TRBJ1-1	-	-	TGTGCCAGTAGCACAGGACCCGCGAACACTGAAGCTTTCTTT	CASSTGPANTEAFF
TRBV6-4	13	TRBJ2-5	-	-	TGTGCCAGCAGTGACGGTCCCGGGAGGACCCAGTACTTC	CASSDGPGRTQYF
TRBV5-1	16	TRBJ2-5	TRBD2	-	TGCGCCAGCAGCTTGACGGCTAGCGGGGACCAAGAGACCCAGTACTTC	CASSLTASGDQETQYF
TRBV6-1	12	TRBJ2-5	-	-	TGTGCCAGCAGTGCCATCGGGGGGACCCAGTACTTC	CASSAIGGTQYF
TRBV20-1	11	TRBJ2-5	-	-	TGCAGTGCGTTAGGCTACGAGACCCAGTACTTC	CSALGYETQYF
TRBV11-3	13	TRBJ1-5	-	-	TGTGCCAGCAGCTTAGGGCCAACCCAGCCCCAGCATTTT	CASSLGPTQPQHF
TRBV6-1	14	TRBJ1-3	-	-	TGTGCCAGCACTGAGGGTTGGGGGGCGGACACCATATATTTT	CASTEGWGADTIYF
TRBV7-6	11	TRBJ2-5	-	-	TGTGCCAGCAGCCCCCAAGAGACCCAGTACTTC	CASSPQETQYF
TRBV9	14	TRBJ2-1	TRBD1	once	TGTGCCAGCAGCGTGGGACAGGGCTACAATGAGCAGTTCTTC	CASSVGQGYNEQFF
TRBV4-3	15	TRBJ2-2	-	once	TGCGCCAGCAGCCAAGATCTTGGGGTTGCCGGGGAGCTGTTTTTT	CASSQDLGVAGELFF
TRBV19	14	TRBJ1-1	-	-	TGTGCCAGTAGGCCGGAACAGGGCGTCACTGAAGCTTTCTTT	CASRPEQGVTEAFF
TRBV5-1	14	TRBJ2-7	-	-	TGCGCCAGCAGCGTAACGGGGCCCTCCTACGAGCAGTACTTC	CASSVTGPSYEQYF
TRBV5-1	14	TRBJ1-1	-	-	TGCGCCAGCAGCCCGGGTTCAGGGAGCACTGAAGCTTTCTTT	CASSPGSGSTEAFF